These 29 T cell receptor beta chains originate from one sample sequenced in a study of shared clonotypes between healthy human individuals. Only in-frame clones appear in the TCRdb table, and some are missing; sequencing was by immunoSEQ multiplex PCR. The sample has millions of clones, more than 80% seen once. The specimen sequenced was naive CD4+ T cells sorted from blood. The sample's subset: CD45RA+ positively selected. These TCRs come from a young man in good health.

The chain joins TRBV10-2 to TRBJ2-7; D perhaps matches TRBD2 (6 bases). Germline-derived CDR1 and CDR2 are WSHSY and SAAADI. V was pared by 6 bases and J by 0 bases, with 15 bases between. The CDR3 length is 15 residues. CDR3 coding DNA: TGCGCCAGCAGGGAGACTAGTTGGACCTCCTACGAGCAGTACTTC. Translation: CASRETSWTSYEQYF.

This clone was counted once. V usage is TRBV7-9 and J usage is TRBJ1-1; 8 bases map to TRBD1. The CDR3 extends over 16 amino acids. The trim removed 2 bases at V and 1 base at J, leaving 6 bases unmatched. CDR1 SEHNR and CDR2 FQNEAQ come from the germline V gene (reference sequence). This CDR3 is CASSLKGQDGNTEAFF. CDR3 coding DNA: TGTGCCAGCAGCTTAAAGGGACAGGACGGGAACACTGAAGCTTTCTTT.

The J gene is TRBJ1-2, the V gene TRBV29-1, with 9 bases identical to TRBD1. Losses at the gene ends were 7 bases for V and 6 bases for J; bases not matched to a gene: 6. This CDR3 spans 12 amino acids. Germline CDR1 and CDR2: SQVTM and ANQGSEA. CDR3 DNA sequence: TGCAGCGCTTTACAGGGGGCTGATGGCTACACCTTC. This sequence encodes CSALQGADGYTF.

This chain links TRBV7-2 with TRBJ2-1, with a possible D match to TRBD2 (6 bases). V was pared by 4 bases and J by 0 bases, with 7 bases between. Germline CDR1 and CDR2: SGHTA and FQGNSA. The CDR3 is 14 amino acids. CDR3 in DNA: TGTGCCAGCAGCTCCGGGAGCTCCTACAATGAGCAGTTCTTC. Protein sequence: CASSSGSSYNEQFF.

Details on this clone: Different DNA sequences within this sample yield the same CDR3. The genes are TRBV30 and TRBJ2-5, with D possibly being TRBD1 (7 bases). Germline V gives CDR1 GTSNPN, CDR2 SVGIG (reference sequence). The CDR3 has 14 residues. V was clipped by 3 bases and J by 2 bases, with 13 bases between them. The CDR3 loop is CAWSQQGRQETQYF. In nucleotides, the CDR3 is TGTGCCTGGAGCCAACAGGGGAGGCAAGAGACCCAGTACTTC.

This sequence joins TRBV10-2 and TRBJ1-1; tentative D call: TRBD1 (5 bases). The V gene's germline CDR1 is WSHSY and CDR2 SAAADI. The CDR3 is made up of 15 amino acids. Trimming stripped 2 bases from V and 0 bases from J, with 10 bases between. CDR3 residues: CASSETGRMNTEAFF. The DNA of the CDR3 is TGCGCCAGCAGTGAGACAGGCCGAATGAACACTGAAGCTTTCTTT.

The chain combines TRBV19 with TRBJ2-1; D possibly corresponds to TRBD1 (5 bases). The CDR3 extends over 18 amino acids. The germline CDR1 and CDR2 sequences are LNHDA and SQIVND (reference sequence). Trimming removed 1 base at V and 1 base at J, with 17 bases between. The CDR3 DNA reads as TGTGCCAGTAGTATAGGTCTGACGCGCACAGGTTCCTACAATGAGCAGTTCTTC. This codes for CASSIGLTRTGSYNEQFF.

J is TRBJ1-4 and V is TRBV28, with D unclear. Trimming pared 3 bases from V and 9 bases from J, leaving 11 bases between. The germline V gene has CDR1 MDHEN and CDR2 SYDVKM. The CDR3 loop spans 13 amino acids. CDR3 coding DNA: TGTGCCAGCAGTTTGAACATCGAGAAAAAACTGTTTTTT. It specifies CASSLNIEKKLFF.

DNA for the CDR3: TGTGCCAGCAGCGCATTGACAGGGAGGAAGGCTGAAGCTTTCTTT. It encodes CASSALTGRKAEAFF. V and J are TRBV11-2 and TRBJ1-1; TRBD1 matches 7 bases. The V gene's germline CDR1 is SGHAT and CDR2 FQNNGV. V shed 5 bases and J 6 bases; nucleotides not matched to a gene: 12. There are 15 residues in the CDR3.

With respect to this clone: The identical CDR3 is also encoded by other nucleotide sequences in the sample. The CDR3 spells CASSPRTGLDEQYF. The CDR3 nucleotides are TGTGCCAGCTCACCACGGACAGGGTTGGACGAGCAGTACTTC. The rearrangement links TRBV18 to TRBJ2-7; 8 bases agree with TRBD1. V was clipped by 1 base and J by 5 bases; unmatched bases: 4. Germline V gene data show CDR1 as KGHSH and CDR2 as LQKENI. The CDR3 extends over 14 amino acids. Together with reference TRBV18 and TRBJ2-7, the CDR3 gives the full variable domain: NAGVMQNPRHLVRRRGQEARLRCSPMKGHSHVYWYRQLPEEGLKFMVYLQKENIIDESGMPKERFSAEFPKEGPSILRIQQVVRGDSAAYFCASSPRTGLDEQYFGPGTRLTVT.

DNA for the CDR3: TGTGCCTGGAGTGTACTTCCGACAGGGTGGACGAGTTCCTACGAGCAGTACTTC. Protein: CAWSVLPTGWTSSYEQYF. The V call is TRBV30, the J call TRBJ2-7; 7 nucleotides line up with TRBD1. The germline V gene has CDR1 GTSNPN and CDR2 SVGIG (reference sequence). The CDR3 is made up of 18 amino acids. Trimming cost V 0 bases and J 1 base; bases outside gene matches: 15.

V is TRBV11-3 and J is TRBJ2-2; D perhaps matches TRBD2 (7 bases). The V gene lost 5 bases and the J gene lost 1 base, with 23 bases spanning the gap. This CDR3 has 19 residues. Germline V CDR1 and CDR2: SGHNT, YENEEA. CDR3 loop: CASSPYGVGGTMNTGELFF. CDR3 nucleotide sequence: TGTGCCAGCAGCCCGTACGGAGTGGGAGGGACAATGAACACCGGGGAGCTGTTTTTT.

This chain connects TRBV15 to TRBJ1-3, with D maybe TRBD1 (5 bases). CDR3 length equals 16 residues. Trimming removed 0 bases at V and 0 bases at J, with 9 bases between. Germline V CDR1 and CDR2: LNHNV, YYDKDF (reference sequence). CDR3 region: CATSRERQFSGNTIYF. For the CDR3, the DNA is TGTGCCACCAGCAGAGAAAGACAGTTCTCTGGAAACACCATATATTTT.

The chain recombines TRBV5-4 with TRBJ2-3; D perhaps matches TRBD2 (7 bases). V dropped 4 bases and J dropped 6 bases, with 18 bases sitting between them. CDR1 and CDR2 (germline): SGHNT, YYREEE (reference sequence). This CDR3 region has 15 residues. CDR3 amino acids: CASSIAPGGRDTQYF. The CDR3 DNA reads as TGTGCCAGCAGCATCGCGCCGGGGGGCCGGGATACGCAGTATTTT.

This clone was observed a single time. V gene TRBV10-1 combines with J gene TRBJ2-1, with D perhaps TRBD2 (6 bases). The V gene's germline CDR1 is WNHNN and CDR2 SYGVQD (reference sequence). Trimming removed 1 base at V and 9 bases at J, with 13 bases between. The length of the CDR3 is 14 residues. The CDR3 spells CASSEWGRSGEQFF. CDR3 DNA: TGCGCCAGCAGTGAGTGGGGGAGGAGTGGTGAGCAGTTCTTC.

This chain links TRBV25-1 with TRBJ1-2; 8 bases map to TRBD1. There are 13 residues in the CDR3. Looked up from germline, CDR1 is MGHDK and CDR2 is SYGVNS. The V and J ends lost 2 bases and 8 bases, in that order; junction bases with no gene match: 4. The CDR3 sequence: CASSEQGARGYTF. CDR3 nucleotide sequence: TGTGCCAGCAGTGAACAGGGGGCAAGGGGCTACACCTTC.

The rearrangement links TRBV10-3 to TRBJ2-3; TRBD2 aligns across 7 bases. The germline CDR1 and CDR2 sequences are ENHRY and SYGVKD. CDR3 length: 15 residues. V lost 0 bases, J lost 3 bases, and 3 bases stayed unmatched. The CDR3 sequence: CAISESRAGTDTQYF. DNA of the CDR3: TGTGCCATCAGTGAGTCTCGAGCGGGGACAGATACGCAGTATTTT.

About this clone itself: The same CDR3 also results from other DNA sequences found in this sample. The CDR3 nucleotides are TGTGCCATCAGTGAGTCCGGGGGTCCGAATCAGCCCCAGCATTTT. Translation gives CAISESGGPNQPQHF. This chain uses TRBV10-3 with TRBJ1-5; D perhaps matches TRBD1 (5 bases). Germline-derived CDR1 and CDR2 are ENHRY and SYGVKD. Trimming left V 0 bases short and J 4 bases short, with 10 bases between. This CDR3 comprises 15 residues.

The chain is built from TRBV10-3 and TRBJ2-3; 9 bases are shared with TRBD2. V shed 0 bases, J shed 3 bases, and the junction held 4 bases outside the gene matches. The germline gives CDR1 ENHRY, CDR2 SYGVKD. The CDR3 is made up of 16 amino acids. This CDR3 is CAISESAGGVTDTQYF. In DNA, the CDR3 is TGTGCCATCAGTGAGTCGGCGGGGGGGGTTACAGATACGCAGTATTTT.

Concerning this clone itself: Other DNA variants within this sample encode the same CDR3. The V call is TRBV4-1, the J call TRBJ1-2, with 8 bases lining up with TRBD1. Germline CDR1 reads MGHRA; CDR2 reads YSYEKL. V dropped 4 bases and J dropped 2; count of bases not matched to a gene: 6. This CDR3 has 15 amino acids. CDR3 bases: TGCGCCAGCAGCCCCGCCGGGACAGGCAACTATGGCTACACCTTC. It codes for CASSPAGTGNYGYTF.

The J gene is TRBJ2-5, the V gene TRBV15, with TRBD1 as a possible D gene (6 bases). V dropped 3 bases and J dropped 4 bases, with 15 bases sitting between them. The length of the CDR3 is 15 residues. Germline assignment: CDR1 LNHNV and CDR2 YYDKDF (reference sequence). The CDR3 sequence is CATSSPAGATETQYF. The CDR3 nucleotides are TGTGCCACCAGCAGCCCAGCAGGGGCAACAGAGACCCAGTACTTC. The full variable domain, in which reference TRBV15 and TRBJ2-5 provide the parts outside the CDR3, is DAMVIQNPRYQVTQFGKPVTLSCSQTLNHNVMYWYQQKSSQAPKLLFHYYDKDFNNEADTPDNFQSRRPNTSFCFLDIRSPGLGDTAMYLCATSSPAGATETQYFGPGTRLLVL.

CDR3 residues: CASSLDGGAYYGYTF. The CDR3 DNA sequence: TGTGCCAGCAGCCTCGACGGGGGCGCCTACTATGGCTACACCTTC. This sequence joins TRBV6-1 and TRBJ1-2; D possibly corresponds to TRBD1 (6 bases). This CDR3 contains 15 residues. The V end lost 6 bases, the J end lost 3 bases, and 17 bases lay between the germline ends. Germline V gene sequence: CDR1 MNHNS, CDR2 SASEGT.

The chain couples TRBV18 to TRBJ1-4; no clear D. This CDR3 region has 14 residues. Trimming left V 1 base short and J 8 bases short, with 11 bases between. Germline V gene data show CDR1 as KGHSH and CDR2 as LQKENI. As DNA, the CDR3 is TGTGCCAGCTCACCACGGCCAGGATGGGAAAAACTGTTTTTT. It specifies CASSPRPGWEKLFF. Drawing the rest from reference TRBV18 and TRBJ1-4, the complete variable domain is NAGVMQNPRHLVRRRGQEARLRCSPMKGHSHVYWYRQLPEEGLKFMVYLQKENIIDESGMPKERFSAEFPKEGPSILRIQQVVRGDSAAYFCASSPRPGWEKLFFGSGTQLSVL.

V gene TRBV4-1 combines with J gene TRBJ1-5; 8 bases map to TRBD1. Losses at the gene ends were 3 bases for V and 5 bases for J; bases not matched to a gene: 18. CDR3 length equals 19 residues. Per the germline V gene, CDR1 is MGHRA and CDR2 is YSYEKL. CDR3 nucleotide sequence: TGCGCCAGCAGCCACCCAATGGGGCTGGGGGGACAGGACCATCAGCCCCAGCATTTT. Protein: CASSHPMGLGGQDHQPQHF.

The V and J genes are TRBV5-6 and TRBJ1-4; D gene unclear. CDR3 length: 14 residues. CDR1 is SGHDT and CDR2 is YYEEEE in the germline V gene. The germline V and J ends were trimmed by 4 bases and 1 base, with 8 bases remaining between them. This CDR3 is CASSGRLTNEKLFF. CDR3 nucleotide sequence: TGTGCCAGCAGCGGACGGCTAACTAATGAAAAACTGTTTTTT.

V is TRBV30 and J is TRBJ2-6; D call uncertain. This CDR3 has 12 amino acids. Germline V gene sequence: CDR1 GTSNPN, CDR2 SVGIG (reference sequence). The CDR3 nucleotides are TGTGCTTGGTACTCTGGGGCCAACGTCCTGACTTTC. Protein sequence: CAWYSGANVLTF.

The chain carries TRBV21-1 and TRBJ2-1; the D call of TRBD2 is as the table states it, not checked on the DNA. TRBV21-1 is a known pseudogene. This CDR3 comprises 20 residues. CDR3 bases: TGTGCCAGCAACTCCGGGACATACAAGCGGGGGGGATGGGATCACAATGAGCAGTTCTTC. The encoded protein is CASNSGTYKRGGWDHNEQFF.

Of note for this clone: The identical CDR3 is also encoded by other nucleotide sequences in the sample. The gene calls are TRBV18 and TRBJ2-2; 7 bases are a match to TRBD1. CDR1 KGHSH and CDR2 LQKENI come from the germline V gene. The junction had 4 bases not matched to a gene; V was cut back by 6 bases and J by 0 bases. This CDR3 comprises 15 residues. CDR3 sequence reads: CASSLGTANTGELFF. The CDR3 region has the DNA TGTGCCAGCTCTCTCGGGACAGCGAACACCGGGGAGCTGTTTTTT.

The count of this clone is one. In DNA, the CDR3 is TGTGCCAGCAGCGGGTTAAGAGCAATTGAGCAGTTCTTC. Protein product: CASSGLRAIEQFF. J is TRBJ2-1 and V is TRBV5-6; no clear D. The germline gives CDR1 SGHDT, CDR2 YYEEEE. CDR3 size: 13 residues. Trimming cost V 4 bases and J 9 bases, with 14 bases left between them.